The T cell receptor beta chain described here comes from a study of blood T cell repertoires in COVID-19. The germline V and J ends were trimmed by 2 bases and 0 bases, with 12 bases remaining between them. The germline V gene has CDR1 MNHEY and CDR2 SVGEGT. The CDR3 runs to 16 residues. The protocol was immunoSEQ multiplex PCR, while the TCRdb copy is restricted to in-frame clones and leaves out a portion. The sample has roughly 100,000 clones, roughly 79% seen once. The chain uses TRBV6-2 or TRBV6-3 and TRBJ2-3; weak D call: TRBD2 (5 bases). The clonotype comes from a woman in her 70s with acute or convalescent COVID-19. Sequencing was performed on peripheral blood. The CDR3: CASSYRRRTSTDTQYF. The CDR3, as DNA: TGTGCCAGCAGTTACAGGCGGCGGACTAGCACAGATACGCAGTATTTT.